The 7 T cell receptor beta chains below all came from one sample that was sequenced in a study of T cells in Graves' hyperthyroidism and ophthalmopathy. Amplified TCR beta CDR3 regions derived from RNA transcripts. The HTBI primer set served for first-round RT-PCR of the TCR CDR3. TCRdb fed the multiplex PCR reads into MiXCR, producing one record per CDR3 protein. Of 500,000 to 700,000 distinct CDR3 sequences listed, around 17% are singletons. The specimen sequenced was blood. These receptors were collected from a woman aged 18-29 years with Graves' hyperthyroidism.

This clonotype was observed at least ten times. Here the CDR3 reads CASSSQINGLGNSPLHF. Written as DNA, the CDR3 is TGTGCCAGCAGTTCTCAAATTAACGGGCTTGGGAATTCACCCCTCCACTTT. The chain recombines TRBV12-3 or TRBV12-4 with TRBJ1-6; no reliable D call. CDR3 length: 17 amino acids. Deletions cut 4 bases from V and 7 bases from J, with 20 bases between.

This clonotype occurred a few times. V is TRBV15 and J is TRBJ1-1, with a tentative D call TRBD1 (5 bases). The CDR3 is 15 amino acids. V was clipped by 1 base and J by 1 base, with 10 bases between them. The germline gives CDR1 LNHNV, CDR2 YYDKDF (reference sequence). The CDR3 sequence is CATSRAPGWNTEAFF. DNA of the CDR3: TGTGCCACCAGCAGAGCCCCAGGGTGGAACACTGAAGCTTTCTTT.

This clonotype was seen a handful of times. V gene TRBV9 combines with J gene TRBJ2-3; D is perhaps TRBD1 (6 bases). Germline V CDR1 and CDR2: SGDLS, YYNGEE. CDR3 length equals 14 residues. The germline V and J ends were trimmed by 0 bases and 4 bases, with 9 bases remaining between them. CDR3: CASSVGGGSDTQYF. CDR3 nucleotide sequence: TGTGCCAGCAGCGTAGGAGGGGGTTCAGATACGCAGTATTTT.

This clonotype was found a few times. This chain connects TRBV3-1 to TRBJ1-4; D remains ambiguous. Germline V gene data show CDR1 as LGHDT and CDR2 as YNNKEL (reference sequence). The V end lost 5 bases, the J end lost 0 bases, and 13 bases lay between the germline ends. The CDR3 contains 16 residues. The CDR3 DNA reads TGTGCCAGCAGCTCAGGACTGGGTACAACTAATGAAAAACTGTTTTTT. It yields the protein CASSSGLGTTNEKLFF.

This clonotype showed up many times. The chain employs TRBV3-1 and TRBJ2-7; D not certain. The CDR3 has 11 residues. V lost 5 bases to trimming and J lost 4 bases, with 6 bases between them. Looked up from germline, CDR1 is LGHDT and CDR2 is YNNKEL (reference sequence). CDR3 sequence reads: CASSSVYEQYF. In nucleotides, the CDR3 is TGTGCCAGCAGCTCGGTGTACGAGCAGTACTTC.

This clonotype was seen many times. The V gene is TRBV3-1, the J gene TRBJ1-1, with unresolved D. This CDR3 has 12 residues. CDR1 LGHDT and CDR2 YNNKEL come from the germline V gene (reference sequence). The germline V and J ends were trimmed by 8 bases and 4 bases, with 11 bases remaining between them. CDR3 in amino acids: CASGRKSTEAFF. In DNA form, the CDR3 reads TGTGCCAGCGGACGGAAGTCCACTGAAGCTTTCTTT.

The sample holds many counts of this clonotype. The chain links TRBV12-3 or TRBV12-4 to TRBJ2-3; D is tentatively TRBD1 or TRBD2 (5 bases each). The V end was cut by 5 bases, the J end by 0 bases, with 12 bases between. This CDR3 comprises 15 residues. CDR3: CASSPRGISTDTQYF. The CDR3, as DNA: TGTGCCAGCAGTCCCCGGGGCATTAGCACAGATACGCAGTATTTT.